Presented here are 32 T cell receptor beta chains from one specimen sequenced in a study of T cell repertoires in cytomegalovirus infection. TCRdb fed the reads into MiXCR, producing one record per CDR3 protein. The data contain 350,000 to 550,000 distinct CDR3 sequences, 25% to 40% of them seen just once; the ten biggest clones take up approximately 15%. What was sequenced was PBMCs. All receptors derive from a human donor in good health (CMV status not recorded). Some clones in this sample may be carry-over from other donors' samples.

For this clonotype: A read error may explain this, as a much larger clone is one base away. The V and J genes are TRBV7-3 and TRBJ1-6, with D hard to call. This CDR3 comprises 18 residues. V lost 0 bases and J 9 bases, leaving 21 bases between the germline ends. Germline V lookup: CDR1 SGHTA, CDR2 FQGTGA. DNA for the CDR3: TGTGCCAGCAGCTTAACTGGTCTATCAGGAAAAAATATTTCACCCCTCCACTTT. Translation gives CASSLTGLSGKNISPLHF.

This clonotype was picked up a small number of times. The chain is built from TRBV7-2 and TRBJ2-4; TRBD1 agrees at 9 bases. From germline, CDR1 is SGHTA and CDR2 FQGNSA. Germline trimming cut 6 bases from V and 8 bases from J; bases unmatched to any gene: 11. The CDR3 consists of 15 residues. In nucleotides, the CDR3 is TGTGCCAGCAGTCGACCCGGGACAGGGTCGGACATTCAGTACTTC. This codes for CASSRPGTGSDIQYF.

This clonotype has more than one count but fewer than ten. The rearrangement links TRBV4-1 to TRBJ2-7; no firm D call. The CDR3 runs to 14 residues. Germline CDR1 and CDR2: MGHRA and YSYEKL. Trimming took off 1 base at V and 2 bases at J, with 9 bases between the two ends. CDR3 DNA sequence: TGCGCCAGCAGCCAAGTGGACGGAGCCTACGAGCAGTACTTC. Translated, it gives CASSQVDGAYEQYF.

The CDR3 loop reads CATSAADDPEQYF. CDR3 nucleotide sequence: TGTGCCACCAGTGCCGCAGACGACCCAGAGCAGTACTTC. V and J are TRBV24-1 and TRBJ2-7; D gene ambiguous. Germline CDR1 KGHDR, CDR2 SFDVKD. This CDR3 has 13 amino acids. The V end lost 5 bases, the J end lost 7 bases, and 14 bases lay between the germline ends.

In its sample, this clonotype was seen many times. The V and J genes are TRBV7-2 and TRBJ2-1, with D perhaps TRBD2 (7 bases). The CDR3 length is 15 residues. Per germline, CDR1 SGHTA and CDR2 FQGNSA. Trimming left V 5 bases short and J 5 bases short, with 16 bases between. CDR3 region: CASSLGGGGDNEQFF. Here the CDR3 DNA reads TGTGCCAGCAGCCTGGGGGGCGGGGGTGACAATGAGCAGTTCTTC. The variable domain in full, completed from reference TRBV7-2 and TRBJ2-1, reads GAGVSQSPSNKVTEKGKDVELRCDPISGHTALYWYRQSLGQGLEFLIYFQGNSAPDKSGLPSDRFSAERTGGSVSTLTIQRTQQEDSAVYLCASSLGGGGDNEQFFGPGTRLTVL.

The J gene is TRBJ1-6, the V gene TRBV4-1, with D perhaps TRBD1 (6 bases). Germline CDR1 is MGHRA and CDR2 is YSYEKL. V was cut by 0 bases and J by 5 bases, with 14 bases left in between. The CDR3 consists of 17 residues. As DNA, the CDR3 is TGCGCCAGCAGCCAAGAAGGTGGGGGCTTTAATAATTCACCCCTCCACTTT. Amino acid sequence: CASSQEGGGFNNSPLHF.

This clonotype showed up just a few times. The gene calls are TRBV7-2 and TRBJ2-3; maybe TRBD2 (5 bases). The CDR3 covers 16 residues. V was pared by 0 bases and J by 5 bases, with 15 bases between. Germline-derived CDR1 and CDR2 are SGHTA and FQGNSA. The CDR3 spells CASSLAGVGGRDTQYF. The CDR3 DNA reads as TGTGCCAGCAGCTTAGCCGGGGTCGGAGGAAGAGATACGCAGTATTTT.

This clonotype was seen only a few times. The chain recombines TRBV25-1 with TRBJ1-2; no clear D. There are 13 residues in the CDR3. Trimming took 3 bases from V and 2 from J, leaving 7 bases between them. Germline CDR1 reads MGHDK; CDR2 reads SYGVNS. CDR3 nucleotides: TGTGCCAGCAGTGACTCACCCAACTATGGCTACACCTTC. This codes for CASSDSPNYGYTF.

This clonotype appeared many times. The chain has TRBV7-6 and TRBJ2-1; 11 nucleotides match TRBD2. CDR1 is SGHVS, CDR2 FNYEAQ, per germline. J was trimmed by 0 bases and V by 0 bases; bases with no gene match: 19. There are 23 residues in the CDR3. Written as DNA, the CDR3 is TGTGCCAGCAGCTTAGCGTCATTCGCCTTTCCGGGACTAGCGGTAAGCTCCTACAATGAGCAGTTCTTC. Translating it yields CASSLASFAFPGLAVSSYNEQFF. Full variable domain (rest looked up from reference TRBV7-6 and TRBJ2-1): GAGVSQSPRYKVTKRGQDVALRCDPISGHVSLYWYRQALGQGPEFLTYFNYEAQQDKSGLPNDRFSAERPEGSISTLTIQRTEQRDSAMYRCASSLASFAFPGLAVSSYNEQFFGPGTRLTVL.

This clonotype was recorded at least ten times. V and J are TRBV7-2 and TRBJ2-3, with D tentatively TRBD2 (6 bases). From germline, CDR1 is SGHTA and CDR2 FQGNSA. Trimming removed 5 bases from V and 14 bases from J, with 23 bases in between. This CDR3 has 14 amino acids. This chain's CDR3 is CASSPGTSGPVGYF. CDR3 sequence (DNA): TGTGCCAGCAGCCCCGGGACTTCGGGCCCTGTGGGGTATTTT.

The genes are TRBV6-1 and TRBJ2-2, with 7 bases matching TRBD1. The germline CDR1 and CDR2 sequences are MNHNS and SASEGT. The CDR3 has 15 residues. Germline trimming cut 6 bases from V and 4 bases from J; bases unmatched to any gene: 8. CDR3 bases: TGTGCCAGCAGCACGGACAGGTCCAGCACCGGGGAGCTGTTTTTT. This encodes CASSTDRSSTGELFF.

This clonotype was picked up a small number of times. V is TRBV5-4 and J is TRBJ1-2, with 8 positions matching TRBD1. Trimming took 3 bases from V and 5 from J; bases not matched to a gene: 9. The CDR3 length is 15 residues. From germline, CDR1 is SGHNT and CDR2 YYREEE (reference sequence). CDR3 DNA sequence: TGTGCCAGCAGCTGGGGGGACAGGCCCCTTTATGGCTACACCTTC. Encoded protein: CASSWGDRPLYGYTF.

This clonotype has just a few counts. The gene calls are TRBV3-1 and TRBJ2-1; 7 nucleotides align to TRBD1. This CDR3 has 14 residues. Germline V lookup: CDR1 LGHDT, CDR2 YNNKEL (reference sequence). Trimming at V came to 4 bases and at J to 3 bases, leaving 3 bases not matched to a gene. The CDR3 DNA follows: TGTGCCAGCAGCCTACAGGGGAACTACAATGAGCAGTTCTTC. Translated, it gives CASSLQGNYNEQFF.

This clonotype has just a few counts. The gene calls are TRBV5-6 and TRBJ2-7; 7 nucleotides line up with TRBD2. The germline CDR1 and CDR2 sequences are SGHDT and YYEEEE. V lost 4 bases and J lost 3; bases outside the gene matches: 10. The CDR3 contains 15 residues. Here the CDR3 reads CASSVDGGMVYEQYF. As DNA, the CDR3 is TGTGCCAGCAGCGTCGACGGGGGGATGGTCTACGAGCAGTACTTC.

This clonotype was seen a few times. V gene TRBV7-9 combines with J gene TRBJ1-1; D is uncertain. Germline values: CDR1 SEHNR, CDR2 FQNEAQ (reference sequence). V shed 5 bases and J shed 5 bases, with 18 bases lying between them. The CDR3 length is 15 residues. CDR3 DNA: TGTGCCAGCAGCACCCACGGGCCCTCCGGGACTGAAGCTTTCTTT. This codes for CASSTHGPSGTEAFF.

This clonotype was detected only a few times. J is TRBJ2-3 and V is TRBV24-1, with D maybe TRBD2 (6 bases). V was shortened by 4 bases and J by 1 base, with 11 bases between the two germline ends. Germline lookup yields CDR1 KGHDR and CDR2 SFDVKD. This CDR3 has 15 residues. The DNA for the CDR3 is TGTGCCACCAGTGAGACCGGGAGAGGCACAGATACGCAGTATTTT. It codes for CATSETGRGTDTQYF.

For this clonotype: A read error may explain this, as a much larger clone is one base away. J is TRBJ1-5 and V is TRBV6-5, with D perhaps TRBD1 (6 bases). The CDR3 consists of 14 residues. Germline CDR1 and CDR2: MNHEY and SVGAGI. Here the CDR3 reads CARRRTGPNQPQHF. CDR3 in DNA: TGTGCCCGCAGACGTACAGGGCCCAATCAGCCCCAGCATTTT.

This clonotype was counted between two and nine times. The V gene is TRBV12-3 or TRBV12-4, the J gene TRBJ2-7, with D perhaps matching TRBD1 (6 bases). The CDR3 has 14 amino acids. V gave up 5 bases and J gave up 6 bases, with 17 bases separating them. CDR3 nucleotide sequence: TGTGCCAGCAGTCCCGGGACACAAAAATCCGAGCAGTACTTC. Translating it yields CASSPGTQKSEQYF.

This clonotype was detected only a few times. The gene calls are TRBV7-2 and TRBJ2-3; 12 bases agree with TRBD2. Germline assignment: CDR1 SGHTA and CDR2 FQGNSA. CDR3 length: 16 amino acids. V lost 1 base, J lost 7 bases, and 6 bases stayed unmatched. The CDR3 DNA follows: TGTGCCAGCAGCTTAGGGGCTAGCGGGGGGGAGAATACGCAGTATTTT. Translation: CASSLGASGGENTQYF.

Regarding this clonotype: Just one base apart from a much larger clone, this may be a read error. V and J are TRBV7-6 and TRBJ1-6; the D is unclear. This CDR3 spans 15 amino acids. V was clipped by 5 bases and J by 7 bases, with 15 bases between them. CDR1 SGHVS and CDR2 FNYEAQ come from the germline V gene. The CDR3 loop is CASSPEGRINSPLHF. The CDR3 DNA follows: TGTGCCAGCAGCCCTGAGGGCAGAATCAATTCACCCCTCCACTTT.

V usage is TRBV2 and J usage is TRBJ2-5; no clear D gene. V lost 0 bases to trimming and J lost 5 bases, with 10 bases between them. The CDR3 sequence is 14 residues long. Germline V lookup: CDR1 SNHLY, CDR2 FYNNEI. CDR3 nucleotide sequence: TGTGCCAGCAGTGAAGCTTCCGACCGGGAGACCCAGTACTTC. Protein sequence: CASSEASDRETQYF.

Concerning this clonotype: The junction shows a germline mismatch at one end, possibly a read error. This sequence joins TRBV12-3 or TRBV12-4 and TRBJ2-1; a weak D match, TRBD2 (6 bases). This CDR3 contains 18 residues. CDR3 region: CASSLGYFREDGYNEQLF. The CDR3 region has the DNA TGTGCCAGCAGTTTAGGATATTTCAGGGAGGACGGGTACAATGAGCAGCTCTTC.

This clonotype was seen many times. The chain employs TRBV7-9 and TRBJ2-7, with D unclear. The CDR3 consists of 14 residues. The V gene's germline CDR1 is SEHNR and CDR2 FQNEAQ (reference sequence). The V end lost 6 bases, the J end lost 0 bases, and 12 bases lay between the germline ends. The CDR3 spells CASSSDRSSYEQYF. CDR3 coding DNA: TGTGCCAGCAGTTCGGACCGGTCCTCCTACGAGCAGTACTTC.

This clonotype was seen only a few times. The chain links TRBV4-1 to TRBJ2-1; 9 bases agree with TRBD2. CDR1 and CDR2 from the germline V gene are MGHRA and YSYEKL. The CDR3 has 17 amino acids. The V segment lost 2 bases and the J segment 8 bases; nucleotides outside the gene matches: 13. The CDR3 loop reads CASSQSPAGGGLDEQFF. The CDR3 nucleotides read TGCGCCAGCAGCCAATCCCCAGCGGGGGGCGGCTTGGATGAGCAGTTCTTC.

The chain recombines TRBV11-2 with TRBJ2-1, with D possibly TRBD2 on 5 matching bases. This CDR3 is 14 amino acids long. Germline values: CDR1 SGHAT, CDR2 FQNNGV. Between the trimmed V and J ends, which lost 4 bases and 7 bases, there was a span of 14 bases. CDR3 bases: TGTGCCAGCAGCTATTCCGACGGGGTAAATGAGCAGTTCTTC. Translated: CASSYSDGVNEQFF. The full variable domain, with the rest looked up from reference TRBV11-2 and TRBJ2-1, is EAGVAQSPRYKIIEKRQSVAFWCNPISGHATLYWYQQILGQGPKLLIQFQNNGVVDDSQLPKDRFSAERLKGVDSTLKIQPAKLEDSAVYLCASSYSDGVNEQFFGPGTRLTVL.

The V gene is TRBV6-5, the J gene TRBJ2-7, with TRBD1 matching 9 bases. J gave up 4 bases and V 6 bases, and 10 bases lay outside the gene matches. This CDR3 has 15 amino acids. CDR1 and CDR2 from the germline V gene are MNHEY and SVGAGI. CDR3 coding DNA: TGTGCCAGCAGCCCTGCCGGGACAGGGAGGTACGAGCAGTACTTC. It encodes CASSPAGTGRYEQYF.

The chain links TRBV27 to TRBJ2-2, with 13 nucleotides matching TRBD2. Germline V gives CDR1 MNHEY, CDR2 SMNVEV (reference sequence). J gave up 0 bases and V 5 bases, and 6 bases lay outside the gene matches. The CDR3 sequence is 18 residues long. CDR3 nucleotides: TGTGCCAGCAGTAAGGGACTAGCGGGATTTGCGAACACCGGGGAGCTGTTTTTT. Its protein product is CASSKGLAGFANTGELFF.

This chain joins TRBV6-5 and TRBJ1-1; 7 bases agree with TRBD1. The CDR3 length is 17 residues. Germline CDR1 reads MNHEY; CDR2 reads SVGAGI. Trimming removed 5 bases from V and 0 bases from J; junction bases left unmatched: 12. CDR3 nucleotides: TGTGCCAGCAGTCCAGGGACAGCTACCGGAATGAACACTGAAGCTTTCTTT. This codes for CASSPGTATGMNTEAFF.

This clonotype was recorded many times. The chain links TRBV7-2 to TRBJ2-7, with TRBD1 matching over 8 bases. This CDR3 contains 14 residues. Germline CDR1 and CDR2: SGHTA and FQGNSA. V lost 5 bases and J lost 3; bases outside the gene matches: 6. CDR3 amino acids: CASSPYRGSYEQYF. CDR3 DNA sequence: TGTGCCAGCAGCCCCTACAGGGGGAGCTACGAGCAGTACTTC.

The rearrangement joins TRBV2 to TRBJ2-5, with 7 bases identical to TRBD1. The V gene end was trimmed by 6 bases and the J gene end by 5 bases; junction bases not matched to a gene: 3. The CDR3 runs 12 residues. From germline, CDR1 is SNHLY and CDR2 FYNNEI. CDR3 region: CASSDRVETQYF. DNA of the CDR3: TGTGCCAGCAGCGACAGGGTCGAGACCCAGTACTTC.

This clonotype was seen only a few times. J is TRBJ1-4 and V is TRBV18; D not certain. This CDR3 contains 15 residues. V was pared by 2 bases and J by 0 bases, with 7 bases between. Germline V gene lookup returns CDR1 KGHSH and CDR2 LQKENI. The DNA of the CDR3 is TGTGCCAGCTCACCAGAAGTCGCAACTAATGAAAAACTGTTTTTT. Residues: CASSPEVATNEKLFF.

A few counts support this clonotype. The rearrangement uses TRBV6-2 or TRBV6-3 and TRBJ2-2, with D perhaps TRBD1 (6 bases). The CDR3 consists of 15 residues. Germline loops: CDR1 MNHEY, CDR2 SVGEGT. V shed 2 bases and J shed 1 base, with 8 bases lying between them. The CDR3 DNA is TGTGCCAGCAGTTACGTGGGACAGAACACCGGGGAGCTGTTTTTT. Protein: CASSYVGQNTGELFF.